Each of the 19 T cell receptor beta chains below was sequenced from the same sample in a study of shared clonotypes between healthy human individuals. TCRdb keeps only in-frame clones here, not all; method: immunoSEQ multiplex PCR. Here the sample spans some 1,600,000 clones, roughly 98% being singletons. Sequencing was done on a sample of naive CD4+ T cells sorted from blood. Subset defined: CD45RA+ positively selected. The receptor source for this set is a man in his thirties or forties in good health.

The J gene is TRBJ1-3, the V gene TRBV5-1, with D hard to call. The V gene lost 0 bases and the J gene lost 4 bases, with 11 bases spanning the gap. Germline V gene data show CDR1 as SGHRS and CDR2 as YFSETQ. This CDR3 contains 15 residues. The CDR3 bases are TGCGCCAGCAGCTTGGGTAGCAGTACCGGAAACACCATATATTTT. This encodes CASSLGSSTGNTIYF.

V and J are TRBV23-1 and TRBJ1-4; D gene uncertain. TRBV23-1 is an ORF; its function is uncertain. V shed 7 bases and J shed 1 base, with 16 bases lying between them. CDR3 length equals 16 residues. The CDR3 nucleotides are TGCGCCAGCACTTTGTGGGAAGTGGGAACTAATGAAAAACTGTTTTTT. Translation gives CASTLWEVGTNEKLFF.

J is TRBJ2-3 and V is TRBV7-6; TRBD2 aligns across 14 bases. V lost 3 bases and J lost 5; bases outside the gene matches: 7. The germline V gene has CDR1 SGHVS and CDR2 FNYEAQ. The CDR3 contains 17 residues. The DNA of the CDR3 is TGTGCCAGCAGCTTGGGACTAGCGGGAGCGGGGTTAGATACGCAGTATTTT. Its protein product is CASSLGLAGAGLDTQYF.

The chain uses TRBV7-9 and TRBJ2-5, with unresolved D. The V end lost 3 bases, the J end lost 7 bases, and 9 bases lay between the germline ends. CDR1 and CDR2 from the germline V gene are SEHNR and FQNEAQ (reference sequence). The CDR3 contains 12 residues. The DNA of the CDR3 is TGTGCCAGCAGCTTTCTCCTCGGGACCCAGTACTTC. It specifies CASSFLLGTQYF. The full variable domain, with the rest looked up from reference TRBV7-9 and TRBJ2-5, is DTGVSQNPRHKITKRGQNVTFRCDPISEHNRLYWYRQTLGQGPEFLTYFQNEAQLEKSRLLSDRFSAERPKGSFSTLEIQRTEQGDSAMYLCASSFLLGTQYFGPGTRLLVL.

The rearrangement links TRBV18 to TRBJ1-4; TRBD1 matches 9 bases. The J segment lost 0 bases and the V segment lost 7 bases, leaving 9 bases of the junction unmatched. Germline loops: CDR1 KGHSH, CDR2 LQKENI. The CDR3 covers 17 residues. CDR3 nucleotide sequence: TGTGCCAGCTTCGGCCGGGACAGGGACCCAACTAATGAAAAACTGTTTTTT. Translated, it gives CASFGRDRDPTNEKLFF.

This chain joins TRBV4-3 and TRBJ2-7, with D tentatively TRBD1 (5 bases). CDR3 length: 13 residues. V lost 5 bases to trimming and J lost 0 bases, with 8 bases between them. Per germline, CDR1 LGHNA and CDR2 YSLEER. The CDR3 bases are TGCGCCAGCAGCTCGACAGACTCCTACGAGCAGTACTTC. Encoded protein: CASSSTDSYEQYF.

Turning to this clone: Other DNA sequences within the sample encode an identical CDR3. This chain uses TRBV18 with TRBJ2-3; D is unclear. V lost 2 bases to trimming and J lost 6 bases, with 9 bases between them. The CDR3 runs to 13 residues. Germline CDR1 KGHSH, CDR2 LQKENI. CDR3: CASSPSFMDTQYF. The CDR3 DNA sequence: TGTGCCAGCTCACCAAGTTTTATGGATACGCAGTATTTT.

This clone was seen once. DNA of the CDR3: TGTGCCAGCAGCCGGGGAGGCGGGAGCGATTACGAGCAGTACTTC. Translating gives CASSRGGGSDYEQYF. The J gene is TRBJ2-7, the V gene TRBV11-2, with TRBD2 matching 7 bases. The CDR3 covers 15 residues. The ends lost 5 bases at V and 4 bases at J; junction bases unmatched: 11. In germline, CDR1 is SGHAT, CDR2 FQNNGV.

The chain recombines TRBV10-1 with TRBJ2-2, with TRBD2 identical over 11 bases. This CDR3 contains 16 residues. The junction had 6 bases not matched to a gene; V was cut back by 2 bases and J by 7 bases. Germline CDR1 and CDR2: WNHNN and SYGVQD (reference sequence). CDR3 amino acids: CASSEGLAGGDGELFF. The CDR3 nucleotides are TGCGCCAGCAGTGAGGGTCTAGCGGGAGGTGACGGGGAGCTGTTTTTT.

This chain uses TRBV28 with TRBJ1-4; possibly TRBD1 for D (6 bases). The CDR3 length is 14 residues. V dropped 4 bases and J dropped 2 bases, with 8 bases sitting between them. Germline V gene sequence: CDR1 MDHEN, CDR2 SYDVKM. CDR3 coding DNA: TGTGCCAGCAGTTCCCAGGGGACTAATGAAAAACTGTTTTTT. Translating it yields CASSSQGTNEKLFF.

DNA for the CDR3: TGTGCCAGCAGCTTGCCAGGAACGCAGGCCGGGGAGCTGTTTTTT. It is translated as CASSLPGTQAGELFF. The chain uses TRBV5-4 and TRBJ2-2; D not certain. The CDR3 loop spans 15 amino acids. In germline, CDR1 is SGHNT, CDR2 YYREEE (reference sequence). The V and J ends lost 1 base and 6 bases respectively, with 13 bases between them.

V gene TRBV9 combines with J gene TRBJ2-2, with 12 bases matching TRBD2. The CDR3 runs to 18 residues. CDR1 and CDR2 (germline): SGDLS, YYNGEE. J lost 6 bases, V lost 0 bases, and 9 bases had no gene match. CDR3 residues: CASSVVPSGRAWAGELFF. CDR3 coding DNA: TGTGCCAGCAGCGTAGTCCCTAGCGGGAGGGCCTGGGCCGGGGAGCTGTTTTTT. Filled out from reference TRBV9 and TRBJ2-2, the complete variable domain reads DSGVTQTPKHLITATGQRVTLRCSPRSGDLSVYWYQQSLDQGLQFLIQYYNGEERAKGNILERFSAQQFPDLHSELNLSSLELGDSALYFCASSVVPSGRAWAGELFFGEGSRLTVL.

The J gene is TRBJ1-5, the V gene TRBV7-8; TRBD1 is a possible D gene (6 bases). V was cut by 4 bases and J by 0 bases, with 16 bases left in between. Germline V gives CDR1 SGHVS, CDR2 FQNEAQ. The CDR3 is 17 amino acids. The CDR3 nucleotides read TGTGCCAGCAGCTCCGGAAGGGGGTCGTATAGCAATCAGCCCCAGCATTTT. Protein sequence: CASSSGRGSYSNQPQHF. Using reference TRBV7-8 and TRBJ1-5 for the parts outside the CDR3, the full variable domain is GAGVSQSPRYKVAKRGQDVALRCDPISGHVSLFWYQQALGQGPEFLTYFQNEAQLDKSGLPSDRFFAERPEGSVSTLKIQRTQQEDSAVYLCASSSGRGSYSNQPQHFGDGTRLSIL.

The chain employs TRBV4-1 and TRBJ2-1; 7 bases line up with TRBD2. CDR1 and CDR2 (germline): MGHRA, YSYEKL. The CDR3 spans 14 residues. V dropped 1 base and J dropped 8; count of bases not matched to a gene: 5. CDR3 loop: CASSQVSGGDEQFF. CDR3 nucleotides: TGCGCCAGCAGCCAAGTCAGTGGGGGGGATGAGCAGTTCTTC.

The chain joins TRBV11-3 to TRBJ2-7; 12 positions match TRBD1. Germline values: CDR1 SGHNT, CDR2 YENEEA. V was clipped by 3 bases and J by 6 bases; unmatched bases: 6. The CDR3 covers 15 residues. CDR3 sequence (DNA): TGTGCCAGCAGCTTCGGGGGACAGGGGGCTGTCGAGCAGTACTTC. This sequence encodes CASSFGGQGAVEQYF.

The chain recombines TRBV19 with TRBJ1-5; no clear D. Germline loops: CDR1 LNHDA, CDR2 SQIVND (reference sequence). V lost 0 bases to trimming and J lost 7 bases, with 7 bases between them. CDR3 length: 13 residues. The CDR3 protein is CASSIDLNQPQHF. CDR3 bases: TGTGCCAGTAGTATAGATCTTAACCAGCCCCAGCATTTT.

The rearrangement links TRBV5-5 to TRBJ2-2; possible D gene TRBD1, 5 bases. Germline CDR1 and CDR2: SGHKS and YYEKEE (reference sequence). Trimming cost V 5 bases and J 5 bases, with 10 bases left between them. This CDR3 has 13 residues. CDR3 sequence: CASRTPGTGELFF. CDR3 bases: TGTGCCAGCAGAACGCCAGGGACCGGGGAGCTGTTTTTT.

The gene calls are TRBV29-1 and TRBJ1-4, with D possibly TRBD1 on 5 matching bases. Per germline, CDR1 SQVTM and CDR2 ANQGSEA. The CDR3 spans 12 residues. The germline V and J ends were trimmed by 4 bases and 8 bases, with 11 bases remaining between them. The CDR3: CSVVGASEKLFF. The DNA of the CDR3 is TGCAGCGTTGTCGGGGCCTCGGAAAAACTGTTTTTT.

The J gene is TRBJ1-3, the V gene TRBV6-5; 9 bases map to TRBD1. The CDR3 contains 15 residues. CDR1 is MNHEY, CDR2 SVGAGI, per germline. V was pared by 0 bases and J by 8 bases, with 5 bases of the junction left unmatched. This chain's CDR3 is CASSYSWDRAHTIYF. The CDR3 DNA reads as TGTGCCAGCAGTTACTCCTGGGACAGGGCTCACACCATATATTTT.